A single sample is the source of the 19 T cell receptor beta chains below, sequenced in a study of blood T cell repertoires in COVID-19 (dated by TCRdb to the early 2020s). The library was produced with the immunoSEQ multiplex PCR assay. What TCRdb holds here is the immuneACCESS table cut down to in-frame rearrangements. Part of the clones is not present; checked against another copy, under half of the missing clones reflect an unresolved V gene, and the others are unexplained. The sample table lists fewer than 90,000 clones, 80% of them with a count of one. The ten largest clones represent 15% to 20% of the sample. The sample was peripheral blood. The receptors come from a woman aged 80 or over with acute or convalescent COVID-19.

V is TRBV18 and J is TRBJ2-5; perhaps TRBD2 as D (6 bases). V was clipped by 3 bases and J by 3 bases, with 8 bases between them. Per the germline V gene, CDR1 is KGHSH and CDR2 is LQKENI. The CDR3 totals 13 residues. CDR3 nucleotide sequence: TGTGCCAGCTCACCGTGGGGGGAAGAGACCCAGTACTTC. Its protein product is CASSPWGEETQYF.

The gene calls are TRBV5-4 and TRBJ1-3, with 8 positions matching TRBD1. V was pared by 3 bases and J by 1 base, with 9 bases of the junction left unmatched. CDR1 is SGHNT and CDR2 is YYREEE in the germline V gene (reference sequence). This CDR3 has 17 residues. The CDR3 nucleotides are TGTGCCAGCAGCTCTCCGGGACAGGATCATTCTGGAAACACCATATATTTT. It codes for CASSSPGQDHSGNTIYF. The full variable domain, in which reference TRBV5-4 and TRBJ1-3 provide the parts outside the CDR3, is ETGVTQSPTHLIKTRGQQVTLRCSSQSGHNTVSWYQQALGQGPQFIFQYYREEENGRGNFPPRFSGLQFPNYSSELNVNALELDDSALYLCASSSPGQDHSGNTIYFGEGSWLTVV.

The V call is TRBV7-3, the J call TRBJ2-3; weak D call: TRBD2 (5 bases). Germline loops: CDR1 SGHTA, CDR2 FQGTGA. V was trimmed by 1 base and J by 4 bases, leaving 12 bases between them. This CDR3 region has 15 residues. The CDR3 nucleotides read TGTGCCAGCAGCTTAAACCGGGGTAGGGCAGATACGCAGTATTTT. This translates into CASSLNRGRADTQYF.

The J gene is TRBJ1-1, the V gene TRBV12-3 or TRBV12-4, with D hard to call. The V end lost 7 bases, the J end lost 0 bases, and 9 bases lay between the germline ends. The CDR3 has 13 amino acids. CDR3 region: CASILDMNTEAFF. For the CDR3, the DNA is TGTGCCAGCATCTTAGACATGAACACTGAAGCTTTCTTT.

This chain joins TRBV5-1 and TRBJ2-1; possible D gene TRBD1, 6 bases. The CDR3 has 16 amino acids. Germline CDR1 SGHRS, CDR2 YFSETQ. V shed 4 bases and J shed 0 bases, with 14 bases lying between them. The CDR3 spells CASSTQQGGSYNEQFF. The CDR3, as DNA: TGCGCCAGCAGCACCCAACAGGGTGGCTCCTACAATGAGCAGTTCTTC.

This clone has just a few counts. The V call is TRBV3-1 (or the pseudogene TRBV3-2), the J call TRBJ2-5; tentatively, D is TRBD1 (5 bases). The V gene lost 4 bases and the J gene lost 5 bases, with 8 bases spanning the gap. Germline V gives CDR1 LGHDT, CDR2 YNNKEL (reference sequence). There are 12 residues in the CDR3. The CDR3 reads CASSRGLETQYF. As DNA, the CDR3 is TGTGCCAGCAGCCGGGGCCTGGAGACCCAGTACTTC.

This clone was counted only a few times. The chain has TRBV24-1 and TRBJ2-3; D might be TRBD2 (6 bases). V lost 3 bases and J 6 bases, leaving 21 bases between the germline ends. The CDR3 totals 17 residues. Germline values: CDR1 KGHDR, CDR2 SFDVKD. The CDR3 reads CATSDARRGGARDTQYF. DNA for the CDR3: TGTGCCACCAGTGATGCCCGTCGGGGCGGGGCCCGGGATACGCAGTATTTT.

The chain is built from TRBV14 and TRBJ2-7; 9 bases agree with TRBD2. From germline, CDR1 is SGHDN and CDR2 FVKESK. There are 15 residues in the CDR3. V lost 3 bases to trimming and J lost 3 bases; unmatched junction nucleotides: 6. The DNA of the CDR3 is TGTGCCAGCAGCCAGACTAGCGGTAACTTCTACGAGCAGTACTTC. It codes for CASSQTSGNFYEQYF.

This clone was observed a single time. This chain joins TRBV5-4 and TRBJ2-3, with 8 bases aligning to TRBD1. The CDR3 is 15 amino acids. After removal of 5 bases from V and 0 bases from J, the junction contained 5 bases not matched to a gene. Germline assignment: CDR1 SGHNT and CDR2 YYREEE (reference sequence). The DNA of the CDR3 is TGTGCCAGCAGTCGGACAGGGACTAGCACAGATACGCAGTATTTT. It specifies CASSRTGTSTDTQYF.

V and J are TRBV3-1 (or the pseudogene TRBV3-2) and TRBJ2-1; 7 bases line up with TRBD2. The CDR3 length is 17 residues. The J segment lost 5 bases and the V segment lost 2 bases, leaving 12 bases of the junction unmatched. Germline CDR1 LGHDT, CDR2 YNNKEL (reference sequence). The chain's CDR3 is CASSQRISGTINNEQFF. In DNA form, the CDR3 reads TGTGCCAGCAGCCAAAGAATAAGCGGGACGATCAACAATGAGCAGTTCTTC.

The rearrangement uses TRBV2 and TRBJ2-7; TRBD1 matches 7 bases. Germline values: CDR1 SNHLY, CDR2 FYNNEI. The CDR3 covers 12 residues. Trimming cost V 5 bases and J 5 bases; bases outside gene matches: 3. This CDR3 reads CASSFTGDEQYF. CDR3 coding DNA: TGTGCCAGCAGTTTCACAGGGGACGAGCAGTACTTC.

The chain has TRBV7-9 and TRBJ1-5, with D possibly being TRBD1 (5 bases). The CDR3 has 14 amino acids. Germline V CDR1 and CDR2: SEHNR, FQNEAQ (reference sequence). V shed 1 base and J shed 3 bases, with 7 bases lying between them. CDR3: CASSLVGDNQPQHF. CDR3 nucleotide sequence: TGTGCCAGCAGCTTAGTAGGGGACAATCAGCCCCAGCATTTT. Combining the CDR3 with reference TRBV7-9 and TRBJ1-5 gives the whole variable domain DTGVSQNPRHKITKRGQNVTFRCDPISEHNRLYWYRQTLGQGPEFLTYFQNEAQLEKSRLLSDRFSAERPKGSFSTLEIQRTEQGDSAMYLCASSLVGDNQPQHFGDGTRLSIL.

This clone was found once. The V and J genes are TRBV20-1 and TRBJ2-1; 8 bases are shared with TRBD2. The CDR3 has 11 residues. Unmatched junction bases numbered 10, after V lost 5 bases and J lost 16 bases. From germline, CDR1 is DFQATT and CDR2 SNEGSKA (reference sequence). The CDR3 reads CSASQAGASFF. The CDR3 DNA reads as TGCAGTGCTTCCCAAGCGGGAGCCTCATTCTTC.

The chain links TRBV20-1 to TRBJ1-5; perhaps TRBD1 as D (5 bases). The length of the CDR3 is 15 residues. V lost 3 bases to trimming and J lost 2 bases, with 14 bases between them. Germline assignment: CDR1 DFQATT and CDR2 SNEGSKA (reference sequence). The CDR3 reads CSASEQGLRNQPQHF. The DNA of the CDR3 is TGCAGTGCTAGTGAGCAGGGTTTACGCAATCAGCCCCAGCATTTT.

As for this clone: Other DNA sequences of this sample code for an identical CDR3. This chain uses TRBV11-2 with TRBJ2-5; tentative D call: TRBD2 (6 bases). Germline assignment: CDR1 SGHAT and CDR2 FQNNGV. With 5 bases removed from V and 2 bases from J, the gap between germline ends came to 9 bases. CDR3 length: 13 residues. The CDR3 loop reads CASSRSGQETQYF. The CDR3 region has the DNA TGTGCCAGCAGCCGTAGCGGACAAGAGACCCAGTACTTC.

The V gene is TRBV4-1, the J gene TRBJ2-7, with TRBD1 matching 10 bases. Germline V CDR1 and CDR2: MGHRA, YSYEKL. The trim removed 4 bases at V and 3 bases at J, leaving 6 bases unmatched. The CDR3 extends over 15 amino acids. The CDR3 reads CASSPPDRGVYEQYF. CDR3 in DNA: TGCGCCAGCAGCCCACCGGACAGGGGGGTCTACGAGCAGTACTTC.

The J gene is TRBJ2-1, the V gene TRBV9; 8 nucleotides line up with TRBD2. The trim removed 2 bases at V and 8 bases at J, leaving 9 bases unmatched. Per germline, CDR1 SGDLS and CDR2 YYNGEE. The CDR3 consists of 15 residues. CDR3 bases: TGTGCCAGCAGCGTTGTAGCGGGATCTATCTATGAGCAGTTCTTC. It is translated as CASSVVAGSIYEQFF.

This clone was seen repeatedly, ten times or more. V usage is TRBV19 and J usage is TRBJ1-3, with D possibly matching TRBD1 (5 bases). CDR1 and CDR2 (germline): LNHDA, SQIVND (reference sequence). Trimming took 6 bases from V and 1 from J, leaving 19 bases between them. The CDR3 spans 17 residues. CDR3 coding DNA: TGTGCCAGTAGCCGACCGGGGGACTCGACTTCTGGAAACACCATATATTTT. Protein product: CASSRPGDSTSGNTIYF.

Here the CDR3 DNA reads TGTGCCAGCAGCTCCCAGCGGGAGGCCTACGAGCAGTACTTC. Protein product: CASSSQREAYEQYF. J is TRBJ2-7 and V is TRBV7-2; TRBD2 matches at 9 bases. V trimming: 4 bases; J trimming: 2 bases; junction bases outside the gene matches: 3. Germline CDR1 and CDR2: SGHTA and FQGNSA. This CDR3 has 14 residues.